These 9 T cell receptor beta chains were all obtained from the same sample, sequenced in a study of T cell repertoires in cytomegalovirus infection. Each CDR3 protein is one row after TCRdb ran MiXCR on the reads. In the table there are a few hundred thousand distinct CDR3 sequences, around 27% of which are singletons. Sequenced sample: PBMCs. The receptors derive from a human donor in good health (CMV status not recorded). Some clones in this sample may be carry-over from other donors' samples.

V gene TRBV19 combines with J gene TRBJ2-1; D is uncertain. The CDR3 has 16 amino acids. V was trimmed by 3 bases and J by 0 bases, leaving 12 bases between them. Germline V gives CDR1 LNHDA, CDR2 SQIVND (reference sequence). The CDR3, as DNA: TGTGCCAGTAGTATTTCGAGACCTAGCTCCTACAATGAGCAGTTCTTC. Its translation: CASSISRPSSYNEQFF.

This clonotype showed up just a few times. V usage is TRBV18 and J usage is TRBJ2-7; 10 nucleotides align to TRBD2. The CDR3 is 13 amino acids. The germline V gene has CDR1 KGHSH and CDR2 LQKENI. After removal of 4 bases from V and 6 bases from J, the junction contained 3 bases not matched to a gene. This CDR3 is CASSRAGGSEQYF. The CDR3 DNA reads as TGTGCCAGCTCACGAGCGGGAGGGAGCGAGCAGTACTTC. Drawing the rest from reference TRBV18 and TRBJ2-7, the complete variable domain is NAGVMQNPRHLVRRRGQEARLRCSPMKGHSHVYWYRQLPEEGLKFMVYLQKENIIDESGMPKERFSAEFPKEGPSILRIQQVVRGDSAAYFCASSRAGGSEQYFGPGTRLTVT.

This clonotype was recorded a few times. The genes are TRBV12-3 or TRBV12-4 and TRBJ2-1, with 16 positions matching TRBD2. This CDR3 has 15 amino acids. V trimming: 6 bases; J trimming: 7 bases; junction bases outside the gene matches: 3. The CDR3 protein is CASRQGLAGGNEQFF. In nucleotides, the CDR3 is TGTGCCAGCAGGCAGGGACTAGCGGGGGGGAATGAGCAGTTCTTC.

This clonotype was found a few times. The V call is TRBV28, the J call TRBJ2-7, with 9 positions matching TRBD1. Germline-derived CDR1 and CDR2 are MDHEN and SYDVKM. This CDR3 spans 14 amino acids. J lost 6 bases, V lost 2 bases, and 5 bases had no gene match. The CDR3 bases are TGTGCCAGCAGTTTAAGGGACAGGGTATCCGAGCAGTACTTC. Encoded protein: CASSLRDRVSEQYF.

This clonotype occurred once. The V and J genes are TRBV6-2 or TRBV6-3 and TRBJ2-6; weak D call: TRBD1 (6 bases). The V and J ends lost 5 bases and 0 bases respectively, with 14 bases between them. Germline V gene data show CDR1 as MNHEY and CDR2 as SVGEGT. There are 17 residues in the CDR3. This CDR3 reads CASSARDITSGANVLTF. The CDR3 nucleotides are TGTGCCAGCAGTGCCCGGGACATAACCTCTGGGGCCAACGTCCTGACTTTC.

There are a few counts of this clonotype. This rearrangement joins TRBV20-1 to TRBJ1-5, with unresolved D. V shed 0 bases and J shed 3 bases, with 6 bases lying between them. Germline V gene lookup returns CDR1 DFQATT and CDR2 SNEGSKA (reference sequence). The CDR3 loop spans 13 amino acids. The CDR3 protein is CSARDQPNQPQHF. CDR3 in DNA: TGCAGTGCTAGAGACCAGCCCAATCAGCCCCAGCATTTT.

This clonotype has a handful of counts. The rearrangement uses TRBV7-9 and TRBJ1-1; D gene unclear. The length of the CDR3 is 13 residues. V lost 1 base and J 4 bases, leaving 7 bases between the germline ends. Germline CDR1 is SEHNR and CDR2 is FQNEAQ (reference sequence). The CDR3 nucleotides are TGTGCCAGCAGCTTAGGTGAGACCACTGAAGCTTTCTTT. Protein: CASSLGETTEAFF.

In this sample, this clonotype turned up many times. The rearrangement uses TRBV7-9 and TRBJ2-1, with 7 bases fitting TRBD2. CDR3 length: 13 amino acids. V was clipped by 5 bases and J by 9 bases; unmatched bases: 7. Germline V gives CDR1 SEHNR, CDR2 FQNEAQ (reference sequence). CDR3 region: CASSPRTGGEQFF. The DNA for the CDR3 is TGTGCCAGCAGCCCCCGAACGGGGGGTGAGCAGTTCTTC.

The chain couples TRBV19 to TRBJ2-7; TRBD1 agrees at 9 bases. The CDR3 is made up of 14 amino acids. V shed 7 bases and J 6 bases; nucleotides not matched to a gene: 10. Looked up from germline, CDR1 is LNHDA and CDR2 is SQIVND (reference sequence). Written as DNA, the CDR3 is TGTGCCAGTACCCCGGGACAGGGATCACGCGAGCAGTACTTC. It yields the protein CASTPGQGSREQYF.